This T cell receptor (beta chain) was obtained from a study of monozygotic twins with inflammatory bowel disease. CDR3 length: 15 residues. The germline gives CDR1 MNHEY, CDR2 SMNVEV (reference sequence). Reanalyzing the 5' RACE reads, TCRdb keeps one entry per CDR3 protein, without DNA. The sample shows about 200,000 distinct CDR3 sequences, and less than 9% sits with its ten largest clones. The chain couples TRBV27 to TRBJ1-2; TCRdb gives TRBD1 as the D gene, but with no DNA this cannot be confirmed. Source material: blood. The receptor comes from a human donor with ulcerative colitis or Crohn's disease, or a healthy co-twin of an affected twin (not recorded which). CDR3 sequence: CAKSTLGQGNYGYTF.